This TCR beta chain was sequenced during a study of CD8 T cells in ankylosing spondylitis. The study, taken as a whole, reports: In ankylosing spondylitis patients, matched synovial fluid reportedly showed significant enrichment of disease-linked clones. A TCR beta motif of roughly eight highly homologous variants appeared characteristic of ankylosing spondylitis blood.

This CDR3 comprises 16 residues. CDR1 and CDR2 from the germline V gene are SGHRS and YFSETQ. Preparation of TCR beta libraries was done by quantitative 5'-RACE with molecular barcodes. TCRdb re-analysed the 5' RACE reads in MiXCR, keeping a single row per CDR3 protein. The table has roughly 230,000 distinct CDR3 sequences, roughly 8.2% seen once. As to this clonotype: Its antigen is not identified. Relative to the germline gene, one junction end is altered; a read error may explain this.

This chain joins TRBV5-1 and TRBJ2-1, with TRBD1 identical over 7 bases. The sequence was collected from a female donor with ankylosing spondylitis or in good health (not recorded which). The specimen sequenced was blood, either unsorted or a sorted T cell fraction (not recorded which). The CDR3 reads CASNLVEGARYNEQFF. Here the CDR3 DNA reads TGCGCCAGCAACTTGGTCGAGGGGGCGCGTTACAATGAGCAGTTCTTC.